This is a list of T cell receptor beta chains from one sample in a study of TIL therapy for anti-PD-1-resistant metastatic lung cancer. Libraries were prepared by immunoSEQ multiplex PCR; TCRdb keeps only in-frame clonotypes and omits some of them. The sample carries approximately 2,100 clones, 70% to 90% recorded once. The sequences come from tumor tissue, collected at baseline. The receptors come from a person between 25 and 80 years old with non-small cell lung cancer. Each CDR3 is given with its conserved first and last residue. A D gene is named only where the DNA matches it firmly. The size entry is marked missing in some rows and otherwise reads once, few, many or a size class.

d_gene,j_gene,abundance,v_gene,CDR3aa,CDR3nt
NA,TRBJ2-1,NA,TRBV6-5,CASSYSLASHEQFF,TGTGCCAGCAGTTACTCGTTGGCTAGCCATGAGCAGTTCTTC
NA,TRBJ2-7,NA,TRBV6-1,CASESIPVREEQYF,TGTGCCAGCGAATCCATTCCAGTCCGGGAGGAGCAGTACTTC
TRBD2,TRBJ2-1,once,TRBV18,CASSPLAGVYNEQFF,TGTGCCAGCTCACCCCTAGCGGGAGTTTACAATGAGCAGTTCTTC
NA,TRBJ2-7,few,TRBV11-2,CASSYGYEQYF,TGTGCCAGCAGCTACGGGTACGAGCAGTACTTC
TRBD1,TRBJ1-5,NA,TRBV6-5,CASRRGLDQPQHF,TGTGCCAGCAGGAGGGGGCTAGATCAGCCCCAGCATTTT
NA,TRBJ2-7,NA,TRBV12-2,CASRLVAGVVASGVTYEQYF,TGTGCAAGTCGCTTAGTGGCGGGAGTGGTGGCTAGCGGGGTTACCTACGAGCAGTACTTC
TRBD2,TRBJ2-7,NA,TRBV7-9,CASSSVGLARGVDEQYF,TGTGCCAGCAGCAGTGTGGGACTAGCGAGGGGAGTGGACGAGCAGTACTTC
TRBD1,TRBJ1-1,NA,TRBV7-2,CASSPRGPTEAFF,TGTGCCAGCAGCCCCAGGGGGCCAACTGAAGCTTTCTTT
NA,TRBJ2-6,NA,TRBV6-5,CASSQTSGANVLTF,TGTGCCAGCAGCCAGACCTCTGGGGCCAACGTCCTGACTTTC
TRBD1,TRBJ2-1,NA,TRBV5-1,CASSLYGYGIAGTGYEQFF,TGCGCCAGCAGCTTGTACGGGTACGGGATTGCGGGGACAGGGTATGAGCAGTTCTTC
TRBD2,TRBJ2-7,NA,TRBV2,CASRETSGRDEQYF,TGTGCCAGCAGGGAGACTAGCGGGAGAGATGAGCAGTACTTC
TRBD1,TRBJ1-1,few,TRBV7-9,CASSRDRGWAFF,TGTGCCAGCAGTCGAGACAGGGGATGGGCTTTCTTT
TRBD1,TRBJ1-1,NA,TRBV19,CASIHGQGTEAFF,TGTGCCAGTATTCACGGACAGGGCACTGAAGCTTTCTTT
NA,TRBJ2-2,NA,TRBV19,CASTGINTGELFF,TGTGCCAGTACTGGGATCAACACCGGGGAGCTGTTTTTT
NA,TRBJ2-7,few,TRBV7-8,CASSYHLGVRYEQYF,TGTGCCAGCAGCTACCACCTGGGAGTTCGTTACGAGCAGTACTTC
NA,TRBJ2-7,few,TRBV7-8,CASSRDGHYEQYF,TGTGCCAGCAGCCGGGACGGACACTACGAGCAGTACTTC